This T cell receptor beta chain was documented in a study of yellow fever vaccine responses in identical twins. For this clonotype: Its target is not known.

One entry per CDR3 protein, called by TCRdb with MiXCR from the RT-PCR reads. This sample has 4,200 or so distinct CDR3 sequences, with almost 75% found just once. Overall study results and limits: Reported findings indicate that twins' vaccine T cell responses seemed partially convergent, partially personalized.

CDR3 size: 16 residues. The V gene lost 3 bases and the J gene lost 2 bases, with 14 bases spanning the gap. Per germline, CDR1 WNHNN and CDR2 SYGVQD (reference sequence). The rearrangement links TRBV10-1 to TRBJ1-5; D gene ambiguous. The clonotype comes from a woman between 18 and 30 years old who received the yellow fever vaccine. The sequences come from T cells from blood (PBMCs), unsorted or a sorted subset (not recorded which), collected before or after yellow fever vaccination (not recorded which). CDR3 loop: CASSESVVVGNQPQHF. The CDR3 DNA follows: TGCGCCAGCAGTGAATCTGTAGTGGTCGGCAATCAGCCCCAGCATTTT.